The next 27 T cell receptor beta chains were all read from a single sample in a study of siplizumab effects on memory and regulatory T cells (dated by TCRdb to between 2018 and 2021). The receptor library was made with the immunoSEQ multiplex PCR assay. TCRdb holds this immuneACCESS table with in-frame rearrangements only. Some clones are missing; in checked studies, unresolved V genes explain under half, and the rest has no known cause. Within this sample are around 120,000 clones, with roughly 94% of them counted one time only. Of the sample, 1.5% to 2% is held by the ten largest clones. Sequenced sample: non-Treg CD4+ T cells sorted from blood. This specimen's cell subset or site label, interpreted: FACS-sorted unstimulated CD4+ non-regulatory T cells. The receptors come from a human donor in good health.

This sequence joins TRBV6-1 and TRBJ1-2; D remains ambiguous. Germline CDR1 MNHNS, CDR2 SASEGT. V lost 7 bases to trimming and J lost 4 bases, with 16 bases between them. The CDR3 runs 14 residues. The CDR3 DNA is TGTGCCAGCACGGCGGGAGCTTGGGCCTATGGCTACACCTTC. Translation: CASTAGAWAYGYTF.

The chain carries TRBV5-1 and TRBJ1-5, with D possibly TRBD1 on 6 matching bases. This CDR3 has 13 amino acids. Looked up from germline, CDR1 is SGHRS and CDR2 is YFSETQ. Trimming stripped 5 bases from V and 1 base from J, with 7 bases between. CDR3 amino acids: CASRQGSNQPQHF. The CDR3 coding sequence is TGCGCCAGCAGACAGGGAAGCAATCAGCCCCAGCATTTT.

This sequence joins TRBV4-1 and TRBJ1-1, with 10 bases aligning to TRBD1. V gave up 1 base and J gave up 4 bases; unmatched junction bases: 9. The germline gives CDR1 MGHRA, CDR2 YSYEKL. The CDR3 runs 17 residues. The CDR3 spells CASSQALTGGLSTEAFF. CDR3 sequence (DNA): TGCGCCAGCAGCCAAGCCCTGACAGGGGGCCTGAGCACTGAAGCTTTCTTT.

This sequence joins TRBV6-1 and TRBJ1-6; D is ambiguous. Germline V gene sequence: CDR1 MNHNS, CDR2 SASEGT. The V end was cut by 2 bases, the J end by 5 bases, with 10 bases between. The length of the CDR3 is 15 residues. This CDR3 reads CASSEFTANNSPLHF. DNA for the CDR3: TGTGCCAGCAGTGAATTTACAGCTAATAATTCACCCCTCCACTTT.

The chain carries TRBV2 and TRBJ2-7; no definite D call. The CDR3 is 14 amino acids. Germline lookup yields CDR1 SNHLY and CDR2 FYNNEI. Trimming pared 6 bases from V and 6 bases from J, leaving 18 bases between. The CDR3 nucleotides are TGTGCCAGCAGGCCCGACAATGGCGAAAGCGAGCAGTACTTC. Its protein product is CASRPDNGESEQYF. Using reference TRBV2 and TRBJ2-7 for the parts outside the CDR3, the full variable domain is EPEVTQTPSHQVTQMGQEVILRCVPISNHLYFYWYRQILGQKVEFLVSFYNNEISEKSEIFDDQFSVERPDGSNFTLKIRSTKLEDSAMYFCASRPDNGESEQYFGPGTRLTVT.

For this clone: The CDR3 ends on some other residue instead of the conserved phenylalanine or tryptophan, so this is likely a read error. The DNA is left out, because the CDR3 cannot be placed on it with certainty; the CDR3 is given as TCRdb lists it. The chain joins TRBV25-1 to TRBJ2-7; the D call TRBD2 from the table was never checked on the DNA. The V gene's germline CDR1 is MGHDK and CDR2 SYGVNS. The CDR3 extends over 8 residues, inclusive of both ends. The CDR3 protein is CASSEPPL.

This sequence joins TRBV18 and TRBJ2-7; TRBD2 might be the D (6 bases). The CDR3 contains 13 residues. V gave up 3 bases and J gave up 4 bases, with 10 bases separating them. CDR1 and CDR2 (germline): KGHSH, LQKENI. CDR3 loop: CASSPRTTYEQYF. CDR3 DNA: TGTGCCAGCTCACCCCGGACTACATACGAGCAGTACTTC.

The V and J genes are TRBV2 and TRBJ1-1; 8 bases match TRBD1. The CDR3 has 12 residues. V shed 6 bases, J shed 5 bases, and the junction held 2 bases outside the gene matches. CDR1 is SNHLY, CDR2 FYNNEI, per germline. The CDR3 reads CASSYRGTEAFF. The DNA for the CDR3 is TGTGCCAGCAGCTACAGGGGGACTGAAGCTTTCTTT. The variable domain in full, completed from reference TRBV2 and TRBJ1-1, reads EPEVTQTPSHQVTQMGQEVILRCVPISNHLYFYWYRQILGQKVEFLVSFYNNEISEKSEIFDDQFSVERPDGSNFTLKIRSTKLEDSAMYFCASSYRGTEAFFGQGTRLTVV.

This clone was found once. The chain has TRBV6-5 and TRBJ1-5; D possibly corresponds to TRBD1 (6 bases). V was shortened by 6 bases and J by 1 base, with 13 bases between the two germline ends. Per germline, CDR1 MNHEY and CDR2 SVGAGI. The CDR3 length is 15 residues. CDR3 amino acids: CASSLTGYSNQPQHF. The CDR3, as DNA: TGTGCCAGCAGCCTCACAGGGTACAGCAATCAGCCCCAGCATTTT.

This clone was seen just once. The V and J genes are TRBV2 and TRBJ2-7; 9 bases line up with TRBD1. The CDR3 contains 15 residues. Germline trimming cut 4 bases from V and 2 bases from J; bases unmatched to any gene: 6. Germline values: CDR1 SNHLY, CDR2 FYNNEI. The CDR3 is CASSGWTGVPYEQYF. CDR3 sequence (DNA): TGTGCCAGCAGTGGGTGGACAGGGGTCCCCTACGAGCAGTACTTC.

The chain links TRBV19 to TRBJ2-7; TRBD1 matches 8 bases. The CDR3 runs to 16 residues. V shed 3 bases and J 1 base; nucleotides not matched to a gene: 8. The V gene's germline CDR1 is LNHDA and CDR2 SQIVND (reference sequence). The CDR3: CASSMSGTGFSYEQYF. The CDR3 region has the DNA TGTGCCAGTAGTATGTCCGGGACAGGATTTTCCTACGAGCAGTACTTC.

This chain links TRBV11-3 with TRBJ1-2; TRBD1 matches at 12 bases. Germline V gene data show CDR1 as SGHNT and CDR2 as YENEEA. This CDR3 region has 16 residues. The junction had 12 bases not matched to a gene; V was cut back by 5 bases and J by 8 bases. The CDR3 reads CASSPRDRGRPEGYTF. CDR3 nucleotide sequence: TGTGCCAGCAGCCCTCGGGACAGGGGGCGCCCGGAGGGCTACACCTTC.

In its sample, this clone was seen once. The J gene is TRBJ2-7, the V gene TRBV5-1; TRBD1 is a possible D gene (8 bases). The germline V gene encodes CDR1 SGHRS and CDR2 YFSETQ. Trimming removed 4 bases from V and 1 base from J, with 12 bases in between. This CDR3 spans 14 amino acids. The CDR3 reads CASSAGDRSYEQYF. CDR3 sequence (DNA): TGCGCCAGCAGCGCGGGGGACAGGTCCTACGAGCAGTACTTC.

This chain connects TRBV6-5 to TRBJ2-7; no firm D call. CDR1 and CDR2 (germline): MNHEY, SVGAGI. Trimming shortened V by 2 bases and J by 2 bases, and 7 bases separated the two germline ends. The CDR3 extends over 13 amino acids. The CDR3 reads CASSYMATYEQYF. The CDR3 DNA is TGTGCCAGCAGTTACATGGCTACCTACGAGCAGTACTTC.

V usage is TRBV6-5 and J usage is TRBJ1-2, with 8 bases identical to TRBD1. Germline lookup yields CDR1 MNHEY and CDR2 SVGAGI. V dropped 0 bases and J dropped 1; count of bases not matched to a gene: 4. The CDR3 extends over 16 amino acids. Written as DNA, the CDR3 is TGTGCCAGCAGTTACTCGTCAGGGGGCAATAACTATGGCTACACCTTC. Residues: CASSYSSGGNNYGYTF.

The chain is built from TRBV6-5 and TRBJ1-2; tentative D call: TRBD1 (5 bases). The germline gives CDR1 MNHEY, CDR2 SVGAGI. The germline V and J ends were trimmed by 6 bases and 5 bases, with 13 bases remaining between them. The CDR3 is 13 amino acids. The CDR3 protein is CASSRGRDYGYTF. In DNA form, the CDR3 reads TGTGCCAGCAGCCGAGGCAGGGATTATGGCTACACCTTC.

This chain connects TRBV7-2 to TRBJ2-7, with D unresolved. The V gene's germline CDR1 is SGHTA and CDR2 FQGNSA. The CDR3 has 15 residues. Trimming removed 6 bases from V and 0 bases from J, with 15 bases in between. The CDR3 coding sequence is TGTGCCAGCAGGACCATTAGCTGGGGCTCCTACGAGCAGTACTTC. Amino acid sequence: CASRTISWGSYEQYF.

The chain combines TRBV9 with TRBJ1-1; TRBD1 matches at 7 bases. The CDR3 extends over 18 amino acids. J was trimmed by 1 base and V by 2 bases; bases with no gene match: 14. Germline CDR1 reads SGDLS; CDR2 reads YYNGEE. Here the CDR3 DNA reads TGTGCCAGCAGCGTGGCGACAGGGAAGGCGGGATCGAACACTGAAGCTTTCTTT. Its protein product is CASSVATGKAGSNTEAFF.

To note about this clone: A junction end diverges from the germline sequence, so it may reflect a read error. The chain joins TRBV7-7 to TRBJ2-3, with TRBD1 as a possible D gene (7 bases). This CDR3 is 15 amino acids long. The germline CDR1 and CDR2 sequences are SSHAT and FNYEAQ (reference sequence). The CDR3 region has the DNA TGTGCTAGCAGCTTAGGAGGGGGCGGCACAGATACGCAGTATTTT. Translation gives CASSLGGGGTDTQYF.

The chain joins TRBV19 to TRBJ1-2; TRBD1 aligns across 8 bases. V lost 0 bases and J lost 4; bases outside the gene matches: 13. This CDR3 has 18 residues. CDR1 is LNHDA and CDR2 is SQIVND in the germline V gene (reference sequence). The CDR3 spells CASSIEGRWDRRSYGYTF. For the CDR3, the DNA is TGTGCCAGTAGTATAGAGGGGAGATGGGACAGGAGATCCTATGGCTACACCTTC.

The V call is TRBV14, the J call TRBJ2-3, with 10 bases lining up with TRBD1. Unmatched junction bases numbered 9, after V lost 0 bases and J lost 9 bases. The CDR3 consists of 16 residues. The V gene's germline CDR1 is SGHDN and CDR2 FVKESK. CDR3 coding DNA: TGTGCCAGCAGCCAAGATGGGACAGGGGTGCGTTACACGCAGTATTTT. Translation: CASSQDGTGVRYTQYF.

This chain joins TRBV7-2 and TRBJ2-3, with a tentative D call TRBD1 (5 bases). Trimming left V 6 bases short and J 6 bases short, with 13 bases between. The CDR3 contains 13 residues. CDR1 and CDR2 from the germline V gene are SGHTA and FQGNSA. This chain's CDR3 is CASSSGILDTQYF. Written as DNA, the CDR3 is TGTGCCAGCAGTTCAGGGATTCTGGATACGCAGTATTTT.

V gene TRBV11-3 combines with J gene TRBJ2-7, with D possibly called TRBD1 or TRBD2 (5 bases each). Germline V gene lookup returns CDR1 SGHNT and CDR2 YENEEA. V lost 0 bases and J lost 7, with 10 bases in between. This CDR3 is built from 13 residues. CDR3 DNA sequence: TGTGCCAGCAGCTTAGACAGGGAGAATGAGCAGTACTTC. Translated, it gives CASSLDRENEQYF.

The chain uses TRBV5-1 and TRBJ2-3; D not resolved. The length of the CDR3 is 14 residues. Per the germline V gene, CDR1 is SGHRS and CDR2 is YFSETQ. The V end was cut by 0 bases, the J end by 2 bases, with 7 bases between. This CDR3 reads CASSLDGSTDTQYF. As DNA, the CDR3 is TGCGCCAGCAGCTTGGACGGATCCACAGATACGCAGTATTTT.

The genes are TRBV2 and TRBJ2-1, with D hard to call. Germline V gene sequence: CDR1 SNHLY, CDR2 FYNNEI. There are 13 residues in the CDR3. Trimming left V 4 bases short and J 6 bases short, with 10 bases between. The CDR3 loop reads CASSGRATNEQFF. The DNA for the CDR3 is TGTGCCAGCAGTGGAAGAGCAACCAATGAGCAGTTCTTC.

The table lists this clone with a few counts. The genes are TRBV5-1 and TRBJ2-4; 10 nucleotides line up with TRBD2. The junction had 10 bases not matched to a gene; V was cut back by 7 bases and J by 12 bases. The germline gives CDR1 SGHRS, CDR2 YFSETQ. The CDR3 spans 13 residues. The CDR3 DNA reads as TGCGCCAGCGGGTCAGAGACTAGCGGGCCTCAGTACTTC. It encodes CASGSETSGPQYF.

The gene calls are TRBV11-2 and TRBJ2-7; D is unclear. Germline V gene data show CDR1 as SGHAT and CDR2 as FQNNGV. Trimming shortened V by 6 bases and J by 4 bases, and 7 bases separated the two germline ends. The length of the CDR3 is 11 residues. In nucleotides, the CDR3 is TGTGCCAGCAGTGGGCCATACGAGCAGTACTTC. The encoded protein is CASSGPYEQYF.